This T cell receptor beta chain was identified in a study of blood T cell repertoires in COVID-19. Study-level background: Some COVID-19 samples were acute and others convalescent; all came from the United States, Italy and Spain. Sources were T cells, B-cell-depleted T cells, or PBMCs; the material itself was cDNA or gDNA.

CDR1 LGHDT and CDR2 YNNKEL come from the germline V gene (reference sequence). V shed 3 bases and J shed 2 bases, with 13 bases lying between them. There are 15 residues in the CDR3. Assay used: immunoSEQ multiplex PCR; TCRdb lists only in-frame clones, some missing. The table has 210,000 or so clones, 70% to 90% seen once. The chain employs TRBV3-1 (or the pseudogene TRBV3-2) and TRBJ1-2; D is undetermined. Sample: peripheral blood. The TCR sequence derives from a woman under 30 who had recovered from COVID-19. The CDR3 protein is CASSHQGGGNYGYTF. CDR3 nucleotides: TGTGCCAGCAGCCACCAAGGAGGAGGGAACTATGGCTACACCTTC.